Sequencing of this T cell receptor (beta chain) was carried out in a study of control samples from healthy donors and cancer patients. The data were produced by immunoSEQ multiplex PCR, yet TCRdb's version contains in-frame clones alone and is incomplete. This table has about 65,000 clones, around nine tenths appearing once. Germline CDR1 is SGDLS and CDR2 is YYNGEE. V lost 0 bases to trimming and J lost 3 bases; unmatched junction nucleotides: 2. The length of the CDR3 is 14 residues. The chain couples TRBV9 to TRBJ1-1; 7 bases agree with TRBD1. The sequencing input was PBMCs. This receptor was obtained from a woman aged 50 to 60 with colorectal cancer. CDR3 in amino acids: CASSVDTGDTEAFF. The DNA for the CDR3 is TGTGCCAGCAGCGTAGATACAGGGGACACTGAAGCTTTCTTT.